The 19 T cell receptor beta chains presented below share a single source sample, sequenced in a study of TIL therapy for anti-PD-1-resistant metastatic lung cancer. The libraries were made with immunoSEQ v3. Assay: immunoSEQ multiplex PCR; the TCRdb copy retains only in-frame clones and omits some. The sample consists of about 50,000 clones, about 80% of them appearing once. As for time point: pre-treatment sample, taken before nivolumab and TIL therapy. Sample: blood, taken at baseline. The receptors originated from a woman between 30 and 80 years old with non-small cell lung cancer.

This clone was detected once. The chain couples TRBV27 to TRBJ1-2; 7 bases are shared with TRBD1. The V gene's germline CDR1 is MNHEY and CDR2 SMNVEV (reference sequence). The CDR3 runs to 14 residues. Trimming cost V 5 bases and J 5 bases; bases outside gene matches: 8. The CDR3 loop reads CASSQGTAWYGYTF. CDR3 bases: TGTGCCAGCAGTCAAGGGACAGCTTGGTATGGCTACACCTTC.

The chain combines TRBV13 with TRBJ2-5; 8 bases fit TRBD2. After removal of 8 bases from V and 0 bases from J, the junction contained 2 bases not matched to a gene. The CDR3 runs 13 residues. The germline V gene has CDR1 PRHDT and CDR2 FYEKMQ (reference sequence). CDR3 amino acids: CASRGGYQETQYF. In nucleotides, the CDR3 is TGTGCCAGCCGGGGGGGGTACCAAGAGACCCAGTACTTC.

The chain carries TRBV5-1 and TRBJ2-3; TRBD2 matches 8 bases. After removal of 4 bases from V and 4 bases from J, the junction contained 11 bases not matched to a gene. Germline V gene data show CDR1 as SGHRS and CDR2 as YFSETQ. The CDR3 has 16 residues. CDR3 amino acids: CASSLLSGSGADTQYF. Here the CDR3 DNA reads TGCGCCAGCAGCCTTTTAAGCGGGAGTGGGGCAGATACGCAGTATTTT.

DNA for the CDR3: TGTGCCAGCAGCTTACTAGCGGGAGGAGCAGATACGCAGTATTTT. As protein: CASSLLAGGADTQYF. The chain has TRBV7-6 and TRBJ2-3; 11 bases are shared with TRBD2. The CDR3 extends over 15 amino acids. Germline CDR1 is SGHVS and CDR2 is FNYEAQ. Trimming at V came to 2 bases and at J to 4 bases, leaving 2 bases not matched to a gene.

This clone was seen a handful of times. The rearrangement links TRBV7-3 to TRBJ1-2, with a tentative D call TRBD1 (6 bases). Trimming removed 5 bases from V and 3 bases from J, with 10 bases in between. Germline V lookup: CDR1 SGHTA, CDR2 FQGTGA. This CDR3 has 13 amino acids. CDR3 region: CASSVRTDYGYTF. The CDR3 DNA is TGTGCCAGCAGCGTCCGGACAGACTATGGCTACACCTTC.

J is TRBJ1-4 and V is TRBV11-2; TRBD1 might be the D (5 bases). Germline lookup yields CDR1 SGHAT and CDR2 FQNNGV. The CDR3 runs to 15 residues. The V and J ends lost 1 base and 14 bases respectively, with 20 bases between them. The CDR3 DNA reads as TGTGCCAGCAGCTTAGCGGCAGGGCGGACCGTAGCTCTGTTTTTT. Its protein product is CASSLAAGRTVALFF.

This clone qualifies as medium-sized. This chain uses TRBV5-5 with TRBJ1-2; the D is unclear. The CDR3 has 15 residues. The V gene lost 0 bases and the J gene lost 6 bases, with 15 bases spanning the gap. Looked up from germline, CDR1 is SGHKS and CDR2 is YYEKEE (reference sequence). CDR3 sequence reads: CASSLGVTAGDGYTF. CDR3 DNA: TGTGCCAGCAGCTTGGGGGTCACCGCCGGGGATGGCTACACCTTC.

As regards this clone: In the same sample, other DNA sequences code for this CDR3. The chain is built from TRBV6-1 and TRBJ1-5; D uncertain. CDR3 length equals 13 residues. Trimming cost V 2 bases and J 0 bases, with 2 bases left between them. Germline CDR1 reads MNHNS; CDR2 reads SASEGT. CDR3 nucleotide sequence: TGTGCCAGCAGTGAAAGTAGCAATCAGCCCCAGCATTTT. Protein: CASSESSNQPQHF.

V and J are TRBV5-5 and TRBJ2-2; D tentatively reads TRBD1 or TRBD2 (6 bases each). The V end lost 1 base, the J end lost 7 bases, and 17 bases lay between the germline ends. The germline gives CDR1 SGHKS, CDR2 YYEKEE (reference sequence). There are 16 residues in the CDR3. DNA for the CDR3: TGTGCCAGCAGCTTGAGTCTTCGGGGGCGTATCGGGGAGCTGTTTTTT. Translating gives CASSLSLRGRIGELFF. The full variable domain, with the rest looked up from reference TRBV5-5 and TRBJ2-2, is DAGVTQSPTHLIKTRGQQVTLRCSPISGHKSVSWYQQVLGQGPQFIFQYYEKEERGRGNFPDRFSARQFPNYSSELNVNALLLGDSALYLCASSLSLRGRIGELFFGEGSRLTVL.

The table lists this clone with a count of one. CDR3 sequence reads: CASSKLGGVEQYF. In DNA form, the CDR3 reads TGTGCCAGCAGTAAACTCGGGGGGGTTGAGCAGTACTTC. The chain joins TRBV6-5 to TRBJ2-7, with 8 bases identical to TRBD2. Looked up from germline, CDR1 is MNHEY and CDR2 is SVGAGI. Trimming took 5 bases from V and 7 from J; bases not matched to a gene: 7. The length of the CDR3 is 13 residues.

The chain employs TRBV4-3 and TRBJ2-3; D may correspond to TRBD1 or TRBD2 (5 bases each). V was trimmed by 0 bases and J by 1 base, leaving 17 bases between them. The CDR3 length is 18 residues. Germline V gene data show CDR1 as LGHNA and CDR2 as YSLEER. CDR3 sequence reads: CASSQDIIGAGGTDTQYF. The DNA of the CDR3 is TGCGCCAGCAGCCAAGATATTATTGGGGCCGGGGGCACAGATACGCAGTATTTT.

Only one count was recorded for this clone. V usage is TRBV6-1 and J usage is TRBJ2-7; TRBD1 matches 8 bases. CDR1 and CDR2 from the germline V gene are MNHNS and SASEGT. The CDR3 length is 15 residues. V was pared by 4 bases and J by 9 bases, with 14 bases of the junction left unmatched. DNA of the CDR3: TGTGCCAGCAGTGGGAGACAGGGGCCCAACCTGGGGCAGTACTTC. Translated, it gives CASSGRQGPNLGQYF.

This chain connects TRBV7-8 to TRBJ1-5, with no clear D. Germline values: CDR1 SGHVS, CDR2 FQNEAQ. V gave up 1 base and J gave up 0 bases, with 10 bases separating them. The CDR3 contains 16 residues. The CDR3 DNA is TGTGCCAGCAGCTTAGTGGCCATATATAGCAATCAGCCCCAGCATTTT. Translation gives CASSLVAIYSNQPQHF.

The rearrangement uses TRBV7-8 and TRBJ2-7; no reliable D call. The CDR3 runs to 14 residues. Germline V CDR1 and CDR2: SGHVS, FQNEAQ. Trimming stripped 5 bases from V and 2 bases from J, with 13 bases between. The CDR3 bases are TGTGCCAGCAGCCCAGGCCGTTTTACCTACGAGCAGTACTTC. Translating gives CASSPGRFTYEQYF.

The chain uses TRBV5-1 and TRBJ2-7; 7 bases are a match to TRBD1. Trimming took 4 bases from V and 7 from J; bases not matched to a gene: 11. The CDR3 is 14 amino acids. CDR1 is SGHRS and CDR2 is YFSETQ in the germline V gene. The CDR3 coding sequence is TGCGCCAGCAGCACAAAAACTACAGGGGTGGAGCAGTACTTC. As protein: CASSTKTTGVEQYF.

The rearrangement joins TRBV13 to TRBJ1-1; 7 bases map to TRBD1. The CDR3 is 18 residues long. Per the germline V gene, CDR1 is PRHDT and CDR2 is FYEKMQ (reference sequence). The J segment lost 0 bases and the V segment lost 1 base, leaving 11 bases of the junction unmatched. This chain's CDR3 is CASSLEAGQILMNTEAFF. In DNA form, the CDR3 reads TGTGCCAGCAGCTTAGAAGCGGGACAGATACTAATGAACACTGAAGCTTTCTTT.

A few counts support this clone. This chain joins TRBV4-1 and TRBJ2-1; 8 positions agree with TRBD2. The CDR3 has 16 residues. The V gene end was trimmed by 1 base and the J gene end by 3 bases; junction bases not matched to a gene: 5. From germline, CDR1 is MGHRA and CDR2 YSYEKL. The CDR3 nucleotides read TGCGCCAGCAGCCAAGTAGCGGGGCAAAACTACAATGAGCAGTTCTTC. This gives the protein CASSQVAGQNYNEQFF.

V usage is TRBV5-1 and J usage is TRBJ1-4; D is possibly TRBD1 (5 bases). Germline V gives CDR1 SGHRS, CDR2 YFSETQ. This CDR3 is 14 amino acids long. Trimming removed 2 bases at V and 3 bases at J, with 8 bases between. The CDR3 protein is CASSFEGSNEKLFF. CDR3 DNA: TGCGCCAGCAGCTTTGAGGGGTCTAATGAAAAACTGTTTTTT.

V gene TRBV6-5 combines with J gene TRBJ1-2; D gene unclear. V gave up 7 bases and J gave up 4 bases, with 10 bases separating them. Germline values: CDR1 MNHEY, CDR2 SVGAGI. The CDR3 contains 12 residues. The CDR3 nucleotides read TGTGCCAGCAATGACCCTTTCTATGGCTACACCTTC. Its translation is CASNDPFYGYTF.